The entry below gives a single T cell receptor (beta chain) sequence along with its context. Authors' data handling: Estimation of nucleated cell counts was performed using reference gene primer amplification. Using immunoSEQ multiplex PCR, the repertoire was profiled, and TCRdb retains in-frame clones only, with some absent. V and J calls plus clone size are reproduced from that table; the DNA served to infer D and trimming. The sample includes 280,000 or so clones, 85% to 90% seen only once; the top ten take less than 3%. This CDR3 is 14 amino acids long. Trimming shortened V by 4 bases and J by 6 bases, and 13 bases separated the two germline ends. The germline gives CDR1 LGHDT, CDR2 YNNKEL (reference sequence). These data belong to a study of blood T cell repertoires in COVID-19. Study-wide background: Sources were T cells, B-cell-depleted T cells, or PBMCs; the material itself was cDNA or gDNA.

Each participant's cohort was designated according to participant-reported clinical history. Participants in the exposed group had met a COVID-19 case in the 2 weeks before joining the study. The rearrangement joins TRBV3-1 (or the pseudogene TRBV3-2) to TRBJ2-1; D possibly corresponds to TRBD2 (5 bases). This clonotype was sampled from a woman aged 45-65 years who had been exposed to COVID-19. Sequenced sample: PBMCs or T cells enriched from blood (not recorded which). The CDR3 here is CASSPWLAINEQFF. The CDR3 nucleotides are TGTGCCAGCAGCCCATGGTTAGCGATCAATGAGCAGTTCTTC.